This is a list of T cell receptor beta chains from one sample in a study of T-cell reconstitution after alpha-beta-depleted transplantation in children. TCRdb re-called the PCR reads through MiXCR, storing one row per CDR3 protein. This sample has some 530,000 distinct CDR3 sequences; around 13% occur once, and the top ten carry approximately 5.4%. The sequencing here drew on PBMCs from the stem cell graft donor, taken from the stem cell graft. The source of these receptors is a human donor who donated a stem cell graft to a child with combined immunodeficiency. CDR3s include the opening cysteine and the closing phenylalanine or tryptophan. The order of the fields is V gene, J gene, clone size, D gene, CDR3 protein, CDR3 DNA. The D gene is left open where the match is weak. The size of a clone is reported for some rows only, either as once, few or many, or as a class for expanded clones.

>TRBV6-2/TRBV6-3|TRBJ1-1|many|.
CASNLLSEGTEAFF
TGTGCCAGCAACCTCCTGAGTGAAGGAACTGAAGCTTTCTTT
>TRBV20-1|TRBJ2-7|.|.
CSARQDHYEQYF
TGCAGTGCCAGACAGGACCACTACGAGCAGTACTTC
>TRBV28|TRBJ2-5|many|.
CASSLSGSEETQYF
TGTGCCAGCAGTCTCTCCGGGAGTGAAGAGACCCAGTACTTC
>TRBV6-5|TRBJ2-1|once|TRBD2
CASRGLAGTFF
TGTGCCAGCCGAGGACTAGCGGGGACGTTCTTC
>TRBV10-3|TRBJ1-1|many|.
CAIRPGLSPNTEAFF
TGTGCCATCAGGCCGGGACTAAGCCCAAACACTGAAGCTTTCTTT
>TRBV2|TRBJ2-7|once|.
CASSGAGREQYF
TGTGCCAGCAGTGGGGCTGGTAGAGAGCAGTACTTC
>TRBV12-3/TRBV12-4|TRBJ1-1|many|.
CASSTGARTEAFF
TGTGCCAGCAGCACGGGGGCGCGAACTGAAGCTTTCTTT
>TRBV12-3/TRBV12-4|TRBJ1-2|.|TRBD1
CASRPGQGLGYTF
TGTGCCAGCAGACCGGGACAGGGCCTTGGCTACACCTTC
>TRBV5-1|TRBJ2-7|.|.
CASSLASGSASYEQYF
TGCGCCAGCAGCTTGGCCAGTGGGAGCGCCTCCTACGAGCAGTACTTC
>TRBV9|TRBJ2-1|many|TRBD1
CASSVTGIEQFF
TGTGCCAGCAGCGTGACAGGGATTGAGCAGTTCTTC
>TRBV24-1|TRBJ2-2|.|TRBD2
CATSRGLADTGELFF
TGTGCCACCAGCCGGGGACTAGCGGACACCGGGGAGCTGTTTTTT
>TRBV7-2|TRBJ2-5|.|.
CASSFFLRRETQYF
TGTGCCAGCAGCTTTTTCCTGAGGCGAGAGACCCAGTACTTC
>TRBV7-2|TRBJ1-6|few|TRBD1
CASSSLLVGQGNSPLHF
TGTGCCAGCAGCTCCCTTCTTGTGGGACAGGGAAATTCACCCCTCCACTTT
>TRBV5-1|TRBJ1-2|.|.
CASSLVGVAEGYTF
TGCGCCAGCAGCCTGGTTGGGGTTGCAGAAGGCTACACCTTC
>TRBV10-3|TRBJ1-2|few|.
CAISLGTPQANYGYTF
TGTGCCATCAGCCTCGGGACACCCCAGGCTAACTATGGCTACACCTTC
>TRBV15|TRBJ1-1|few|TRBD1
CATRQGTEAFF
TGTGCCACCCGACAGGGCACTGAAGCTTTCTTT
>TRBV11-1|TRBJ2-4|.|TRBD1
CASSLGIGHEGQGNIQYF
TGTGCCAGCAGCTTAGGAATAGGTCACGAGGGACAGGGGAACATTCAGTACTTC
>TRBV4-3|TRBJ1-2|.|.
CASSQDVSGDLYGYTF
TGCGCCAGCAGCCAAGATGTGAGTGGGGATCTCTATGGCTACACCTTC
>TRBV20-1|TRBJ2-3|many|TRBD1
CSARSSTGRTDTQYF
TGCAGTGCTAGAAGTTCGACAGGGCGCACAGATACGCAGTATTTT
>TRBV29-1|TRBJ1-1|few|TRBD1
CSGMDRTTEAFF
TGCAGCGGGATGGACAGGACGACTGAAGCTTTCTTT
>TRBV12-3/TRBV12-4|TRBJ2-1|.|.
CASSLGWGNSYNEQFF
TGTGCCAGCAGTCTGGGGTGGGGGAACTCCTACAATGAGCAGTTCTTC
>TRBV20-1|TRBJ2-7|.|.
CSARALKQFYTSYEQYF
TGCAGTGCTAGAGCCCTAAAGCAGTTTTACACCTCCTACGAGCAGTACTTC
>TRBV24-1|TRBJ2-7|few|TRBD1
CASDQGQGYEQYF
TGTGCCTCAGACCAGGGACAGGGCTACGAGCAGTACTTC
>TRBV10-3|TRBJ2-6|.|.
CAIRLSSGTNVLTF
TGTGCCATCAGACTGTCCTCTGGGACCAACGTCCTGACTTTC
>TRBV6-2/TRBV6-3|TRBJ2-1|few|.
CASSYGSPLGEQFF
TGTGCCAGCAGTTATGGTTCCCCCCTAGGTGAGCAGTTCTTC
>TRBV6-1|TRBJ2-1|.|.
CASSRGSFNEQFF
TGTGCCAGCAGCAGAGGGAGTTTCAATGAGCAGTTCTTC
>TRBV3-1|TRBJ2-3|few|.
CASSRGDSTDTQYF
TGTGCCAGCAGCCGCGGGGATAGCACAGATACGCAGTATTTT
>TRBV12-3/TRBV12-4|TRBJ1-3|many|.
CASSFGGNTIYF
TGTGCCAGCAGTTTCGGTGGAAACACCATATATTTT
>TRBV28|TRBJ2-7|.|TRBD1
CASSLRGTTYEQYF
TGTGCCAGCAGTCTCAGGGGGACAACCTACGAGCAGTACTTC
>TRBV3-1|TRBJ1-4|.|.
CASSQRGTNEKLFF
TGTGCCAGCAGCCAACGGGGGACTAATGAAAAACTGTTTTTT
>TRBV29-1|TRBJ2-5|.|TRBD1
CSVETDRVGGQYF
TGCAGCGTTGAAACCGACAGGGTCGGCGGCCAGTACTTC
>TRBV29-1|TRBJ1-1|.|TRBD1
CSAEQGRNTEAFF
TGCAGCGCCGAACAGGGGCGGAACACTGAAGCTTTCTTT
>TRBV15|TRBJ1-5|few|.
CATSRDIGNQPQHF
TGTGCCACCAGCAGAGACATCGGCAATCAGCCCCAGCATTTT
>TRBV29-1|TRBJ1-2|many|.
CSVVATAYGYTF
TGCAGCGTTGTTGCGACAGCCTATGGCTACACCTTC
>TRBV12-3/TRBV12-4|TRBJ1-1|.|TRBD1
CASSFQGGRLRGTEAFF
TGTGCCAGCAGTTTCCAGGGGGGAAGGTTGAGAGGGACTGAAGCTTTCTTT
>TRBV12-3/TRBV12-4|TRBJ1-4|few|.
CASSLAPATNEKLFF
TGTGCCAGCAGTTTAGCCCCAGCAACTAATGAAAAACTGTTTTTT
>TRBV3-1|TRBJ2-4|few|TRBD2
CASSLAGGFGNIQYF
TGTGCCAGCAGCCTAGCGGGGGGCTTCGGGAACATTCAGTACTTC
>TRBV25-1|TRBJ2-1|.|TRBD1
CASRQGEYNEQFF
TGTGCCAGCCGACAGGGGGAATACAATGAGCAGTTCTTC
>TRBV6-1|TRBJ2-1|many|.
CASSEERGHYNEQFF
TGTGCCAGCAGTGAGGAGCGGGGACATTACAATGAGCAGTTCTTC
>TRBV27|TRBJ2-7|.|.
CASSGVVSYEQYF
TGTGCCAGCAGCGGCGTCGTATCCTACGAGCAGTACTTC